This T cell receptor beta chain was recorded in a study of blood T cell repertoires in COVID-19. The data were produced by immunoSEQ multiplex PCR, yet TCRdb's version contains in-frame clones alone and is incomplete. The table records under 300,000 clones, about nine tenths of them present only once. Cohort assignment relied on participant-reported clinical history. The V segment lost 1 base and the J segment 3 bases; nucleotides outside the gene matches: 0. This CDR3 comprises 14 residues. Germline V gene data show CDR1 as KGHSH and CDR2 as LQKENI. The clonotype originates from a man aged 18 to 30 who had recovered from COVID-19. The chain couples TRBV18 to TRBJ2-5; 9 nucleotides match TRBD1. The material sequenced was PBMCs or T cells enriched from blood (not recorded which). In nucleotides, the CDR3 is TGTGCCAGCTCACCACGGACAGGGGAAGAGACCCAGTACTTC. Encoded protein: CASSPRTGEETQYF.